This T cell receptor (beta chain) was found in a study of PD-1 blockade in classical Hodgkin lymphoma. The study's findings and limits: For complete responders, baseline diversity was comparable to that of newly diagnosed patients. Patients with an early start, nivolumab under 1 year after ASCT, were excluded.

The time point is: cycle 4 day 1 (C4D1), after 6 weeks of nivolumab. Brentuximab vedotin exposure varied, and every patient relapsed after autologous stem cell transplantation. V was pared by 6 bases and J by 7 bases, with 9 bases between. Germline loops: CDR1 LNHDA, CDR2 SQIVND (reference sequence). This CDR3 has 11 residues. This clone has just a few counts. The target antigen is unknown. Data came from immunoSEQ multiplex PCR; TCRdb stores just in-frame clones and leaves some out. The sample consists of roughly 100,000 clones, just over 90% of them appearing once. This clonotype was sampled from a human donor with classical Hodgkin lymphoma. This chain connects TRBV19 to TRBJ1-1; a possible D gene is TRBD1 (6 bases). The sequencing here drew on peripheral blood mononuclear cells (PBMCs), taken before the fourth cycle of nivolumab. CDR3 in amino acids: CASRTGLEAFF. The CDR3 DNA reads as TGTGCCAGTAGGACAGGTCTTGAAGCTTTCTTT.